This T cell receptor (beta chain) is from a study of blood T cells in healthy people across ages. Germline V CDR1 and CDR2: DFQATT, SNEGSKA (reference sequence). The CDR3 extends over 13 amino acids. Individuals who donated were healthy Caucasians from Russia aged about 6 to 95. Sample-barcoded 5' priming and a J-beta primer mix drove a second PCR of about 7 to 12 cycles. The template-switch adaptor, which had 12 random nucleotides, put a tag on each cDNA molecule. TCRdb redid the calling of the 5' RACE reads with MiXCR, one entry per CDR3 protein. This sample has fewer than 800,000 distinct CDR3 sequences, with 49% found just once.

Sequencing input: blood. The chain employs TRBV20-1 and TRBJ2-5, with 9 bases aligning to TRBD1. The tail of the sequence fits TRBJ2-7 better, so the J call may be wrong. This TCR was sampled from a woman aged 55-70 years in good health. CDR3 nucleotides: TGCAGTGGCCTTACGGGACAGGGCTACGAGCAGTACTTC. Protein sequence: CSGLTGQGYEQYF.